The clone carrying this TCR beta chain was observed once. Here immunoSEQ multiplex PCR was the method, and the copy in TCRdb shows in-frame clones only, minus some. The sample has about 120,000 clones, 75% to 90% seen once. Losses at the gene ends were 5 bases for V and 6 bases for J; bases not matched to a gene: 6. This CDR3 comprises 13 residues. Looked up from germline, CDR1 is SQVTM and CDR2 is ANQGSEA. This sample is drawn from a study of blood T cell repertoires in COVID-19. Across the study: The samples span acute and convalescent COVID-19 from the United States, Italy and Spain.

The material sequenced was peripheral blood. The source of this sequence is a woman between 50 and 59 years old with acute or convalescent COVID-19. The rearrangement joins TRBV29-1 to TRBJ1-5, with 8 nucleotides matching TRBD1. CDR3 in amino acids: CSVQDRDGQPQHF. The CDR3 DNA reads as TGCAGCGTTCAGGACAGGGACGGTCAGCCCCAGCATTTT.